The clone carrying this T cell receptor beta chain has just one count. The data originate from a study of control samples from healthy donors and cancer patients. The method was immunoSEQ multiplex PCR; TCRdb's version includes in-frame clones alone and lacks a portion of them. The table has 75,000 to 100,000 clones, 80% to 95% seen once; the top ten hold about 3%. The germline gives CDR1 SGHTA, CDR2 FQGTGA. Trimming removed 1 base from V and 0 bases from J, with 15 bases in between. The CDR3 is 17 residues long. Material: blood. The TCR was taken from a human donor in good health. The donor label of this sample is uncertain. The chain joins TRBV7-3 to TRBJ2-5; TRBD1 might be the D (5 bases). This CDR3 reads CASSLIGQGGDQETQYF. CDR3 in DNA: TGTGCCAGCAGCTTAATAGGGCAGGGCGGCGACCAAGAGACCCAGTACTTC.